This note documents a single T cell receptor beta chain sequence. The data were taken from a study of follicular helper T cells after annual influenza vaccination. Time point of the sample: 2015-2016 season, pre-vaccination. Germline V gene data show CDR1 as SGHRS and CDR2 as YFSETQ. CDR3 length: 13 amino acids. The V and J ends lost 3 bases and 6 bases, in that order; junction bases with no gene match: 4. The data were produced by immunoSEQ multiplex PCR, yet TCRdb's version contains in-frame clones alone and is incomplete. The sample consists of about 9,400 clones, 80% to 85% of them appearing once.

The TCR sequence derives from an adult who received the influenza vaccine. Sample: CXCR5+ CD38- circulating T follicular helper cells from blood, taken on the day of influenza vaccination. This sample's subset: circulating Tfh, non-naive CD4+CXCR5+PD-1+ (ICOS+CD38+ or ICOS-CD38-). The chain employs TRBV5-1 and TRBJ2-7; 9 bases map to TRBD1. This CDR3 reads CASSWDRAGEQYF. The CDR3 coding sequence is TGCGCCAGCAGCTGGGACAGGGCTGGCGAGCAGTACTTC.